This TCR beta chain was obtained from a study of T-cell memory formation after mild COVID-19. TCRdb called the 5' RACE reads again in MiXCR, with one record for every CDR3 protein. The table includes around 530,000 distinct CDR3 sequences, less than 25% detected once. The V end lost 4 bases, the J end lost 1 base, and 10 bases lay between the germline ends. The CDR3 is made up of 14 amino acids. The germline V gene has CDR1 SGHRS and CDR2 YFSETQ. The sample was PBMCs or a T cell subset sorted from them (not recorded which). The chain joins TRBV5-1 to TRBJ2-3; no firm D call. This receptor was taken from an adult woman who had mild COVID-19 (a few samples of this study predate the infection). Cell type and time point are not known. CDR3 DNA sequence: TGCGCCAGCAGCGCAGAGGCGGGCACAGATACGCAGTATTTT. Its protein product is CASSAEAGTDTQYF.